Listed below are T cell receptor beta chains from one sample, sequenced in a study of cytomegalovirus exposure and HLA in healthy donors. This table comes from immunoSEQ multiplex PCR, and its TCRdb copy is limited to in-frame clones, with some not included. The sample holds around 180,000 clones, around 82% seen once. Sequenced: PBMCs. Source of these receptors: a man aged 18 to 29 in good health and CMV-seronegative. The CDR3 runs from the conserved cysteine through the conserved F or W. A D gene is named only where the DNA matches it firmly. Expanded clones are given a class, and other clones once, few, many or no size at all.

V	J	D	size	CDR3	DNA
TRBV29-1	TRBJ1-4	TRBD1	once	CSAGQGGEKLFF	TGCAGCGCCGGACAGGGCGGTGAAAAACTGTTTTTT
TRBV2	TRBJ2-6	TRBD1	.	CASRPRGHSGANVLTF	TGTGCCAGCAGGCCGAGGGGGCACTCTGGGGCCAACGTCCTGACTTTC
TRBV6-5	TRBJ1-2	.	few	CASSLRGYGYTF	TGTGCCAGCAGTTTAAGGGGCTATGGCTACACCTTC
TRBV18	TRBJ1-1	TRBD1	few	CASSPVDRVTEAFF	TGTGCCAGCTCACCGGTCGACAGGGTCACTGAAGCTTTCTTT
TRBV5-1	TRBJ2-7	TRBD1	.	CASGRGQGGYEQYF	TGCGCCAGCGGACGGGGACAGGGGGGCTACGAGCAGTACTTC
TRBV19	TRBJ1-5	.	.	CASRDTNQPQHF	TGTGCCAGTAGAGACACAAATCAGCCCCAGCATTTT
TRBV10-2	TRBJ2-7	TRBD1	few	CASSDPGQGRSYEQYF	TGCGCCAGCAGTGACCCCGGACAGGGTCGGTCCTACGAGCAGTACTTC
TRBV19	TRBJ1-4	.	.	CASTIGFSGEKLFF	TGTGCCAGTACCATCGGGTTCTCGGGTGAAAAACTGTTTTTT
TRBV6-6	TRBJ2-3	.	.	CASTATGYTDTQYF	TGTGCCAGCACTGCGACGGGGTACACAGATACGCAGTATTTT
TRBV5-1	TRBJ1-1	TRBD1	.	CASSPGQGLLNTEAFF	TGCGCTAGCAGCCCGGGACAGGGGTTATTGAACACTGAAGCTTTCTTT
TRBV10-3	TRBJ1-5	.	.	CAIKAGLEGNQPQHF	TGTGCCATCAAAGCAGGGTTAGAGGGCAATCAGCCCCAGCATTTT
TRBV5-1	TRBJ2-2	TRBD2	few	CASSWTRANTGELFF	TGCGCCAGCAGCTGGACTAGAGCTAACACCGGGGAGCTGTTTTTT
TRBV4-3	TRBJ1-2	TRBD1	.	CASSQDFRDRDNYGYTF	TGCGCCAGCAGCCAAGACTTCCGGGACAGGGATAACTATGGCTACACCTTC
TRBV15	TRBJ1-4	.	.	CATSRDQVLGEKLFF	TGTGCCACCAGCAGAGATCAGGTCCTGGGCGAAAAACTGTTTTTT
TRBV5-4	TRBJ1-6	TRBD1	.	CASSPGTVNSPLHF	TGTGCCAGCAGCCCCGGGACAGTAAATTCACCCCTCCACTTT
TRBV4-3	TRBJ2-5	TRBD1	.	CASSLDRGETQYF	TGCGCCAGCAGCCTCGACAGGGGGGAGACCCAGTACTTC
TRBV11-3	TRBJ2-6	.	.	CASSVDNGVLTF	TGTGCCAGCAGCGTGGACAACGGCGTCCTGACTTTC
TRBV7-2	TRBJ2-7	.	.	CASSLGLGEQYF	TGTGCCAGCAGCTTGGGACTGGGGGAGCAGTACTTC
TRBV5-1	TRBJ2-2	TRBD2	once	CASSWSASGANTGELFF	TGCGCCAGCAGCTGGTCTGCTAGCGGAGCGAACACCGGGGAGCTGTTTTTT
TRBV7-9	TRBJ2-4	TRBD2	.	CASSPREALAKNIQYF	TGTGCCAGCAGCCCTCGGGAGGCACTAGCCAAAAACATTCAGTACTTC
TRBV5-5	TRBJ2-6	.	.	CASSRTRDSGANVLTF	TGTGCCAGCAGCAGGACCAGGGATTCTGGGGCCAACGTCCTGACTTTC
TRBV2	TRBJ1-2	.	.	CASSEQNYGYTF	TGTGCCAGCAGTGAGCAGAACTATGGCTACACCTTC
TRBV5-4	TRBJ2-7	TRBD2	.	CASTTTSGSNEQYF	TGTGCCAGCACTACGACTAGCGGGAGCAACGAGCAGTACTTC
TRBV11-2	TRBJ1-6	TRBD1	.	CASSLGQGKSPLHF	TGTGCCAGCAGCTTAGGACAGGGAAAGTCACCCCTCCACTTT
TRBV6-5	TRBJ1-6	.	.	CASPWTQNSPLHF	TGTGCCAGCCCGTGGACACAGAATTCACCCCTCCACTTT
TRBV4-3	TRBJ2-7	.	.	CASSLNPGAYEQYF	TGCGCCAGCAGCCTAAATCCAGGGGCCTACGAGCAGTACTTC
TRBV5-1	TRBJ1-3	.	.	CASSLEGDGNTIYF	TGCGCCAGCAGCTTGGAAGGGGATGGAAACACCATATATTTT
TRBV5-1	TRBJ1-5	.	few	CASSLTGSNQPQHF	TGCGCCAGCAGCTTGACAGGGAGCAATCAGCCCCAGCATTTT
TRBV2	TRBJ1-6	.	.	CAGARGRDSPLHF	TGTGCCGGAGCCAGGGGAAGGGACTCACCCCTCCACTTT
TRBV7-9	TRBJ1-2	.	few	CASSSVSGRGYTF	TGTGCCAGCAGCTCCGTCTCAGGTCGTGGCTACACCTTC
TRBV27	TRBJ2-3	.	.	CASSLDGTDSDTDTQYF	TGTGCCAGCAGTTTGGACGGGACTGACAGTGACACAGATACGCAGTATTTT
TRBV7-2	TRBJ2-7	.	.	CASSLSGTSSYEQYF	TGTGCCAGCAGCTTATCCGGGACATCCTCCTACGAGCAGTACTTC
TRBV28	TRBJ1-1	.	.	CASRELRAEAFF	TGTGCCAGCAGGGAACTTCGGGCTGAAGCTTTCTTT
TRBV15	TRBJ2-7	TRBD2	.	CATSRVGLADRGPYEQYF	TGTGCCACCAGCAGAGTGGGACTAGCGGACCGGGGACCCTACGAGCAGTACTTC
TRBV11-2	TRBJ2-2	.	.	CASSLSGSTANTGELFF	TGTGCCAGCAGCTTATCGGGGAGTACAGCGAACACCGGGGAGCTGTTTTTT
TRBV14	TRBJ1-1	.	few	CASSQDPGAMNTEAFF	TGTGCCAGCAGCCAAGATCCGGGAGCTATGAACACTGAAGCTTTCTTT
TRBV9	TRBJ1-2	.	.	CASSVALWGDMDFVF	TGTGCCAGCAGCGTAGCCCTTTGGGGAGACATGGACTTTGTGTTT
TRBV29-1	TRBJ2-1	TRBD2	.	CSVERGLAGYNEQFF	TGCAGCGTGGAAAGGGGACTAGCGGGATACAATGAGCAGTTCTTC
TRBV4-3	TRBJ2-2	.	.	CASSQEAEPNTGELFF	TGCGCCAGCAGCCAAGAGGCAGAACCGAACACCGGGGAGCTGTTTTTT
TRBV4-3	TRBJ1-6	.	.	CASSLGEVNSPLHF	TGCGCCAGCAGCCTCGGGGAGGTCAATTCACCCCTCCACTTT
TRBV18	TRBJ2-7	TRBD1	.	CASSHVGDRPYEQYF	TGTGCCAGCTCACACGTTGGGGACAGACCCTACGAGCAGTACTTC
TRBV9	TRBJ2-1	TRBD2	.	CASSATGTSAYNEQFF	TGTGCCAGCAGCGCCACCGGGACTAGTGCCTACAATGAGCAGTTCTTC
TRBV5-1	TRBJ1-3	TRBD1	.	CASSSQGARGNTIYF	TGCGCCAGCAGCTCACAGGGGGCGCGCGGAAACACCATATATTTT
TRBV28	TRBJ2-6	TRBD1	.	CATTDRGSSYGANVLTF	TGTGCCACCACCGACAGGGGCAGCTCGTATGGGGCCAACGTCCTGACTTTC